The rows below give T cell receptor beta chains drawn from one sample of a study of blood T cell repertoires in COVID-19. The method was immunoSEQ multiplex PCR; TCRdb's version includes in-frame clones alone and lacks a portion of them. The data contain fewer than 250,000 clones, roughly nine tenths of them singletons. What was sequenced was peripheral blood. The source of these receptors is a man aged 55 to 69 with COVID-19, enrolled during active disease. CDR3s include the opening cysteine and the closing phenylalanine or tryptophan. D genes are given only for firm matches. Rows may omit the clone size; those that give it use once, few, many or a size class.

v_call: TRBV7-9; d_call: -; clone_size: -; j_call: TRBJ1-2; cdr3_nt: TGTGCCAGCAGCCCCCGGGGGGCAGTCTCTGGCTACACCTTC; cdr3_aa: CASSPRGAVSGYTF
v_call: TRBV19; d_call: -; clone_size: -; j_call: TRBJ1-2; cdr3_nt: TGTGCCAGTATTAAGCGCAAGGGGACACATTATGGCTACACCTTC; cdr3_aa: CASIKRKGTHYGYTF
v_call: TRBV6-5; d_call: TRBD1; clone_size: -; j_call: TRBJ2-5; cdr3_nt: TGTGCCAGCAGTTACGACAGGGGAGAGACCCAGTACTTC; cdr3_aa: CASSYDRGETQYF
v_call: TRBV6-6; d_call: TRBD2; clone_size: -; j_call: TRBJ2-1; cdr3_nt: TGTGCCAGCAGTTACCCCGGGACTAGCGCTAATGAGCAGTTCTTC; cdr3_aa: CASSYPGTSANEQFF
v_call: TRBV5-1; d_call: -; clone_size: -; j_call: TRBJ2-7; cdr3_nt: TGCGCCAGCAGCGAGGACAGCCACGAGCAGTACTTC; cdr3_aa: CASSEDSHEQYF
v_call: TRBV19; d_call: -; clone_size: -; j_call: TRBJ2-1; cdr3_nt: TGTGCCAGTACCTCCGAGAGGAGAAATGAGCAGTTCTTC; cdr3_aa: CASTSERRNEQFF
v_call: TRBV18; d_call: TRBD1; clone_size: -; j_call: TRBJ1-4; cdr3_nt: TGTGCCAGCTCACCGGGACAGATTGAAAAACTGTTTTTT; cdr3_aa: CASSPGQIEKLFF
v_call: TRBV12-2; d_call: -; clone_size: -; j_call: TRBJ2-3; cdr3_nt: TGTGCAAGTCGCTTAATAACTAGCGGGGGCACGCCGGTTACGCAGTATTTT; cdr3_aa: CASRLITSGGTPVTQYF
v_call: TRBV27; d_call: TRBD1; clone_size: -; j_call: TRBJ1-1; cdr3_nt: TGTGCCAGCAGTTTTGACAGGGTGAACACTGAAGCTTTCTTT; cdr3_aa: CASSFDRVNTEAFF
v_call: TRBV29-1; d_call: -; clone_size: once; j_call: TRBJ1-2; cdr3_nt: TGCAGCGTTGATGTCGGGAAGGGCTACACCTTC; cdr3_aa: CSVDVGKGYTF
v_call: TRBV6-6; d_call: -; clone_size: -; j_call: TRBJ2-7; cdr3_nt: TGTGCCAGCAGTATACAGGGTTCCTACGAGCAGTACTTC; cdr3_aa: CASSIQGSYEQYF
v_call: TRBV30; d_call: TRBD2; clone_size: -; j_call: TRBJ2-3; cdr3_nt: TGTGCCCTTAGTCCGGAACTAGCGGTTAGCACAGATACGCAGTATTTT; cdr3_aa: CALSPELAVSTDTQYF
v_call: TRBV6-5; d_call: TRBD2; clone_size: -; j_call: TRBJ2-1; cdr3_nt: TGTGCCAGCAGTTACTCCGCCAGCGGGAGTTACAATGAGCAGTTCTTC; cdr3_aa: CASSYSASGSYNEQFF
v_call: TRBV10-3; d_call: -; clone_size: -; j_call: TRBJ1-1; cdr3_nt: TGTGCCATCAGTGAGTCCCCCGCCCGGTCCTCGGGCACTGAAGCTTTCTTT; cdr3_aa: CAISESPARSSGTEAFF
v_call: TRBV27; d_call: TRBD1; clone_size: -; j_call: TRBJ2-4; cdr3_nt: TGTGCCAGCCCCACTCGGGAAGGGGGCCTAGCCAAAAACATTCAGTACTTC; cdr3_aa: CASPTREGGLAKNIQYF
v_call: TRBV2; d_call: -; clone_size: -; j_call: TRBJ2-2; cdr3_nt: TGTGCCAGCAGTAGGGGTCCCGGGGAGCTGTTTTTT; cdr3_aa: CASSRGPGELFF
v_call: TRBV5-1; d_call: -; clone_size: once; j_call: TRBJ1-1; cdr3_nt: TGCGCCAGCAGCTCCGACTCTAAGGAGGCTTTCTTT; cdr3_aa: CASSSDSKEAFF
v_call: TRBV6-5; d_call: TRBD1; clone_size: once; j_call: TRBJ2-7; cdr3_nt: TGTGCCATACAACAGGGGGCCTACGAGCAGTACTTC; cdr3_aa: CAIQQGAYEQYF
v_call: TRBV3-1/TRBV3-2; d_call: -; clone_size: few; j_call: TRBJ2-6; cdr3_nt: TGTGCCAGCAGCACCCCTCGGGGGTTGGGATCTCCTGGGGCCAACGTCCTGACTTTC; cdr3_aa: CASSTPRGLGSPGANVLTF
v_call: TRBV3-1/TRBV3-2; d_call: -; clone_size: -; j_call: TRBJ2-2; cdr3_nt: TGTGCCAGCAGCCCCCAACAGGGAAGGGTGTTTTTT; cdr3_aa: CASSPQQGRVFF
v_call: TRBV28; d_call: -; clone_size: -; j_call: TRBJ1-5; cdr3_nt: TGTGCCAGCAGTTTGTGGACAGTTCGGGGTCAGCCCCAGCATTTT; cdr3_aa: CASSLWTVRGQPQHF
v_call: TRBV19; d_call: -; clone_size: once; j_call: TRBJ1-2; cdr3_nt: TGTGCCAGTAGCAAAGGACAATACTATGGCTACACCTTC; cdr3_aa: CASSKGQYYGYTF
v_call: TRBV4-3; d_call: TRBD2; clone_size: -; j_call: TRBJ2-1; cdr3_nt: TGCGCCAGCAGCCCTGGGACTAGCGGTTACAATGAGCAGTTCTTC; cdr3_aa: CASSPGTSGYNEQFF
v_call: TRBV3-1/TRBV3-2; d_call: -; clone_size: -; j_call: TRBJ1-1; cdr3_nt: TGTGCCAGCAGCCAAGCTGGCAGGAACACTGAAGCTTTCTTT; cdr3_aa: CASSQAGRNTEAFF
v_call: TRBV27; d_call: TRBD2; clone_size: -; j_call: TRBJ2-7; cdr3_nt: TGTGCCAGCAGTCTACACGGGACTAGCGGGGATTTCGAGCAGTACTTC; cdr3_aa: CASSLHGTSGDFEQYF
v_call: TRBV20-1; d_call: -; clone_size: -; j_call: TRBJ2-1; cdr3_nt: TGCAGTGCTAGTTCAGGGCATGAGCAGTTCTTC; cdr3_aa: CSASSGHEQFF
v_call: TRBV11-2; d_call: -; clone_size: -; j_call: TRBJ1-4; cdr3_nt: TGTGCCAGCAGCCCACGGACAGAGATTAATGAAAAACTGTTTTTT; cdr3_aa: CASSPRTEINEKLFF
v_call: TRBV6-5; d_call: -; clone_size: -; j_call: TRBJ1-1; cdr3_nt: TGTGCCAGCAAGAAGGGGAGGGGGAACACTGAAGCTTTCTTT; cdr3_aa: CASKKGRGNTEAFF
v_call: TRBV30; d_call: -; clone_size: -; j_call: TRBJ1-4; cdr3_nt: TGTGCCTGGAGCGTACAGGGTGAAAAACTGTTTTTT; cdr3_aa: CAWSVQGEKLFF
v_call: TRBV28; d_call: TRBD1; clone_size: -; j_call: TRBJ1-6; cdr3_nt: TGTGCCAGCAGTTCCCCGACAGGGTGGAGTTCACCCCTCCACTTT; cdr3_aa: CASSSPTGWSSPLHF
v_call: TRBV5-4; d_call: -; clone_size: -; j_call: TRBJ1-2; cdr3_nt: TGTGCCAGCAGCTTGGCCAGGGAACATGGCTACACCTTC; cdr3_aa: CASSLAREHGYTF
v_call: TRBV7-3; d_call: TRBD2; clone_size: -; j_call: TRBJ2-3; cdr3_nt: TGTGCCAGCAGCTCCTTGACTAGCGGGGGCACAGATACGCAGTATTTT; cdr3_aa: CASSSLTSGGTDTQYF
v_call: TRBV6-2/TRBV6-3; d_call: -; clone_size: -; j_call: TRBJ1-1; cdr3_nt: TGTGCCAGCAGTTACCCGAACGGGAGGAACACTGAAGCTTTCTTT; cdr3_aa: CASSYPNGRNTEAFF
v_call: TRBV30; d_call: -; clone_size: -; j_call: TRBJ1-1; cdr3_nt: TGTGCCTGGAGTGGGGCAGGGAATTCTGAAGCTTTCTTT; cdr3_aa: CAWSGAGNSEAFF
v_call: TRBV3-1/TRBV3-2; d_call: TRBD1; clone_size: -; j_call: TRBJ1-5; cdr3_nt: TGTGCCAGCAGCCAAGGACAGGGTAGCAATCAGCCCCAGCATTTT; cdr3_aa: CASSQGQGSNQPQHF
v_call: TRBV2; d_call: TRBD2; clone_size: -; j_call: TRBJ2-1; cdr3_nt: TGTGCCAGCAGTATCCGGACTAGCGGGTCTTGGGTTGAGCAGTTCTTC; cdr3_aa: CASSIRTSGSWVEQFF
v_call: TRBV6-5; d_call: -; clone_size: -; j_call: TRBJ2-7; cdr3_nt: TGTGCCAGCATCTTTAGCTCCTACGAGCAGTACTTC; cdr3_aa: CASIFSSYEQYF
v_call: TRBV10-1; d_call: -; clone_size: -; j_call: TRBJ1-1; cdr3_nt: TGCGCCAGCAGTTCCTTTAGGAGGGTGTACCCTCTCCGTGAAGCTTTCTTT; cdr3_aa: CASSSFRRVYPLREAFF
v_call: TRBV3-1/TRBV3-2; d_call: TRBD1; clone_size: -; j_call: TRBJ1-3; cdr3_nt: TGTGCCAGCAGCCCTTACGGGACAGGGGAGGGAAACACCATATATTTT; cdr3_aa: CASSPYGTGEGNTIYF
v_call: TRBV2; d_call: TRBD2; clone_size: -; j_call: TRBJ2-3; cdr3_nt: TGTGCCAGCAGAGCCGGAGGGACTAGCGGGGGCACAGATACGCAGTATTTT; cdr3_aa: CASRAGGTSGGTDTQYF
v_call: TRBV5-1; d_call: -; clone_size: -; j_call: TRBJ1-3; cdr3_nt: TGCGCCAGCAGCGAAGGACCCGCGGGGTTCTCTGGAAACACCATATATTTT; cdr3_aa: CASSEGPAGFSGNTIYF
v_call: TRBV29-1; d_call: TRBD1; clone_size: -; j_call: TRBJ1-5; cdr3_nt: TGCAGCGTTGACGGGACAGGGGTTGGCAATCAGCCCCAGCATTTT; cdr3_aa: CSVDGTGVGNQPQHF
v_call: TRBV18; d_call: TRBD2; clone_size: few; j_call: TRBJ2-7; cdr3_nt: TGTGCCAGCTCACCAGGTCAGCGGGAGGTCTCCTACGAGCAGTACTTC; cdr3_aa: CASSPGQREVSYEQYF
v_call: TRBV24-1; d_call: TRBD1; clone_size: -; j_call: TRBJ2-1; cdr3_nt: TGTGCCACCAGTGCCATGGACAGGAGCAATGAGCAGTTCTTC; cdr3_aa: CATSAMDRSNEQFF
v_call: TRBV7-3; d_call: -; clone_size: -; j_call: TRBJ2-2; cdr3_nt: TGTGCCAGCAGCCATACTCTCGGCGCGGGGACCTCGAACACCGGGGAGCTGTTTTTT; cdr3_aa: CASSHTLGAGTSNTGELFF
v_call: TRBV3-1/TRBV3-2; d_call: TRBD1; clone_size: once; j_call: TRBJ1-5; cdr3_nt: TGTGCCAGCAGCCAAGATCACAGGGGTGGCAATCAGCCCCAGCATTTT; cdr3_aa: CASSQDHRGGNQPQHF
v_call: TRBV14; d_call: -; clone_size: once; j_call: TRBJ2-1; cdr3_nt: TGTGCCAGCAGCCGAATCGGGGTTATCGGGGGCAATGAGCAGTTCTTC; cdr3_aa: CASSRIGVIGGNEQFF